This TCR beta chain is drawn from a study of blood T cell repertoires in COVID-19 (dated by TCRdb to the early 2020s). Describing the broader study: Collaborator samples came from the United States, Italy and Spain and covered acute and convalescent phases of COVID-19. The prospective study material was composed of cDNA or gDNA derived from T cells, B-cell-depleted T cells, or PBMCs. Deeply sampled blood TCRbeta repertoires from subjects exposed to, actively infected with, or recovered from COVID-19 were included in the dataset. The samples were drawn from two sources: the first 160 participants of the ongoing ImmuneRACE study, and fewer than 1,500 subjects contributed by 6 global collaborators. Where HLA class I and class II types were available, the types were taken from metadata supplied by the sample provider, not from assay-based typing. The repertoires were made available in a free public database intended to serve as a resource for research on the immune response to SARS-CoV-2. Sample metadata almost always included a de-identified subject ID, COVID-19 status, age in years and sex.

From the cysteine through the phenylalanine, the CDR3 covers 15 amino acids. The CDR3 DNA has 45 bases and is translated from base 1. CDR1 and CDR2 are drawn from the germline V gene: SGHAT, FQNNGV. V and J are trimmed by 5 bases and 7 bases, and the gene matches miss 12 bases of the junction. Overall results and qualifications from the work: How much clinical and demographic metadata was included differed by source and by participant, and the metadata was provided uncurated.

Whole blood was collected in K2EDTA tubes by collaborating institutions according to the institutions' own protocols. For TCRbeta analysis, collaborators shipped samples in one of three forms: frozen whole blood, isolated PBMCs, or DNA extracted from either of those sample types. As to this clone: The antigen it binds to is not known. No much larger clone exists at a distance of one base, and base qualities are not known.

The immunoSEQ Assay, a bias-controlled multiplex PCR, was used to amplify TCRbeta CDR3 regions from genomic DNA. In the original analysis: The number of nucleated cells in each sample was estimated from the amplification of reference gene primers within the assay. Sequence reads were collapsed and filtered to measure the absolute abundance of every unique TCRbeta CDR3 rearrangement. For each sample, productive Simpson clonality was calculated as the square root of Simpson's diversity index across productive rearrangements. TCRdb mirrors the immuneACCESS table, restricted to in-frame sequences. Some clones are absent from its copies; in checked studies, under half trace to an unresolved V gene, and the reason for the others is unknown. V, J and clone size are those of that table, while D and trimming were read from the DNA. This sample comprises 200,000 to 300,000 clones, 70% to 90% of them detected only once. Jointly, the top ten make up roughly 2.5% of the sample.

The sample was peripheral blood. This clonotype was sampled from a woman between 50 and 59 years old with acute or convalescent COVID-19. The chain is encoded by TRBV11-2 joined to TRBJ2-7; 9 bases in between match TRBD1. The nucleotide sequence is given as TGTGCCAGCAGCCCCCCGGGACAGGGACGAGATGAGCAGTACTTC. This is translated as CASSPPGQGRDEQYF.